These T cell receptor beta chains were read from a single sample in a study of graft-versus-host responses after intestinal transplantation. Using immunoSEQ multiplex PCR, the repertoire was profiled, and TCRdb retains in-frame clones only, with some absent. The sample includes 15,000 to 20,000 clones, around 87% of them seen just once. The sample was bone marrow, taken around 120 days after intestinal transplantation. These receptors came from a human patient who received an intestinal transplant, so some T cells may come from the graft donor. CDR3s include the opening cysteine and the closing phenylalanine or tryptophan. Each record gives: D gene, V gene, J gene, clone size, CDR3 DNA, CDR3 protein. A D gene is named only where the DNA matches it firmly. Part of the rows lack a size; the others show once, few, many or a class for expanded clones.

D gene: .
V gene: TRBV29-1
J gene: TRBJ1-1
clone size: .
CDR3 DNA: TGCAGCGTACCGGGGAACACTGAAGCTTTCTTT
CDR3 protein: CSVPGNTEAFF

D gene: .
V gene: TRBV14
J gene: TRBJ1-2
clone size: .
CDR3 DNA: TGTGCCAGCAGCCGTGAACGACAGTCATATGGCTACACCTTC
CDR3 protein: CASSRERQSYGYTF

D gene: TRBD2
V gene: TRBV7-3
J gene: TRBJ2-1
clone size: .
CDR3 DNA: TGTGCCAGCAGCTTAAACAAGCGGGAGGTGGATGAGCAGTTCTTC
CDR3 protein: CASSLNKREVDEQFF

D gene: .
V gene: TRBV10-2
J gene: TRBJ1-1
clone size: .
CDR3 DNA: TGCGCCAGCAGTGAGTCGAGAGTGAACACTGAAGCTTTCTTT
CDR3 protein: CASSESRVNTEAFF

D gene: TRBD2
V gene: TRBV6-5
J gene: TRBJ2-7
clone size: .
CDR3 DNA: TGTGCCAGCAGCGCGGGAGTGGAAACCTACGAGCAGTACTTC
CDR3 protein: CASSAGVETYEQYF

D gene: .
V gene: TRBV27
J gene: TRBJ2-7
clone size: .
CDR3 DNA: TGTGCCAGCAGTTCACGGGACACCGACTACGAGCAGTACTTC
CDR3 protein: CASSSRDTDYEQYF

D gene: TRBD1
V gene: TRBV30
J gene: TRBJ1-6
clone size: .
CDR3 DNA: TGTGCCTGGAGTAGTCCGGGACAGGGTTATTCACCCCTCCACTTT
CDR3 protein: CAWSSPGQGYSPLHF

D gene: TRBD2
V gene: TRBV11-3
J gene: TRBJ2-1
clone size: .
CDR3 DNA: TGTGCCAGCAGCTTAGGGGACGGGACTAGCGGGAGAAGTGAGCAGTTCTTC
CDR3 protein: CASSLGDGTSGRSEQFF

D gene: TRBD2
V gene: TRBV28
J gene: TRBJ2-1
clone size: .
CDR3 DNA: TGTGCCAGCAGTTTATTGGGACTAGCGGGAGATGATGAGCAGTTCTTC
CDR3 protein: CASSLLGLAGDDEQFF

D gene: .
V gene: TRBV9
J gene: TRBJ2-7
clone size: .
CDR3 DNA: TGTGCCAGCAGCGGCCTCTCCTACGAGCAGTACTTC
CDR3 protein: CASSGLSYEQYF

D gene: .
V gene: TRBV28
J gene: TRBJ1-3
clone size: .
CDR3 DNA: TGTGCCAGCAGCCGGGGGCCGGGAGGAAACACCATATATTTT
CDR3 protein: CASSRGPGGNTIYF

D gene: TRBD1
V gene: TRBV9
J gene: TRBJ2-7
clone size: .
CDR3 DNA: TGTGCCAGCAGCGTAGGGGCAGGGGGCTACGAGCAGTACTTC
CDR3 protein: CASSVGAGGYEQYF

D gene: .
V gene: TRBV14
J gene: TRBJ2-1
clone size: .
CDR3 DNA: TGTGCCAGCAGCCAAGTCTGGGCGGTGGGTGGCAATGAGCAGTTCTTC
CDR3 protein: CASSQVWAVGGNEQFF

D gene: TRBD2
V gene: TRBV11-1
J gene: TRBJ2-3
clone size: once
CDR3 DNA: TGTGCCAGCAGCTTGACTAGCGGGAGCACAGATACGCAGTATTTT
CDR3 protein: CASSLTSGSTDTQYF

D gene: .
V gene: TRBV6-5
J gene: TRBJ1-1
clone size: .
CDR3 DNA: TGTGCCAGCAGTAGGGGCGGTGGAGCTTTCTTT
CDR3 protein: CASSRGGGAFF

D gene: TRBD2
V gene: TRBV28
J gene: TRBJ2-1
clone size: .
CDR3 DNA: TGTGCCAGCAGTTACCCTCTAGCGGGAGCACCCCTGAGCTCCTACAATGAGCAGTTCTTC
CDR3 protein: CASSYPLAGAPLSSYNEQFF

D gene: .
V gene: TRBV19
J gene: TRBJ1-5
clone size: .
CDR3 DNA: TGTGCCAGTAGCGATTATGCCAATCAGCCCCAGCATTTT
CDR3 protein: CASSDYANQPQHF

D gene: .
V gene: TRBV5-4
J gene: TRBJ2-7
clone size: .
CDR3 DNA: TGTGCCAGCAGCTTGGACCAGGGGTCCTACGAGCAGTACTTC
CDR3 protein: CASSLDQGSYEQYF

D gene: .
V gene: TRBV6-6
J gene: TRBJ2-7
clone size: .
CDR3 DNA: TGTGCCAGCAGTTACTCGACAGGCTACGAGCAGTACTTC
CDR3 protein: CASSYSTGYEQYF

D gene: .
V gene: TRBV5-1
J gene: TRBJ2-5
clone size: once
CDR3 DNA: TGCGCCAGCAGCTTACCGGGACCCCAAGAGACCCAGTACTTC
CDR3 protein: CASSLPGPQETQYF

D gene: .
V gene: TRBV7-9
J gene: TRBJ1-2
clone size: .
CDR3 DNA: TGTGCCAGCAGCTTAGAGACGGGCTATGGCTACACCTTC
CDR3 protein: CASSLETGYGYTF

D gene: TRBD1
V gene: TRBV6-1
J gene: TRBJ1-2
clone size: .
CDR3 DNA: TGTGCCAGCAGTGACGGGACAGGGTTGGAAAGCTACTATGGCTACACCTTC
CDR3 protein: CASSDGTGLESYYGYTF

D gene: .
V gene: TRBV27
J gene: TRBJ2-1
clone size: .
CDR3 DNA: TGTGCCAGCAACTTGGTGGGAGGCCCCCGAGGGCAGTTCTTC
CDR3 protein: CASNLVGGPRGQFF

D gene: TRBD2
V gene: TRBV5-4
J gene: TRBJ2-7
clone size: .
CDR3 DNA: TGTGCCAGCAAAGCGGGAGGGCGCCCCGAGCAGTACTTC
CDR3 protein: CASKAGGRPEQYF

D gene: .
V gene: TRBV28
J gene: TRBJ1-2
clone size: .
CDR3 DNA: TGTGCCAGCAGTACTGACGGGCACTATGGCTACACCTTC
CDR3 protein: CASSTDGHYGYTF

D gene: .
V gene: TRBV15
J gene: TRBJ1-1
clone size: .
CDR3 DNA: TGTGCCACCAGCAGAGCCGCGGCCGAAGGGAACACTGAAGCTTTCTTT
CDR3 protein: CATSRAAAEGNTEAFF

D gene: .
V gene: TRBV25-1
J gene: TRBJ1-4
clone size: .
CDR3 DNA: TGTGCCAGCAGACAATCGACAGGAGGCGAAAAACTGTTTTTT
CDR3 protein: CASRQSTGGEKLFF

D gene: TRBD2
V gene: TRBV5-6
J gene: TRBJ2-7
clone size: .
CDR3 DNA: TGTGCCAGCAGCTCCGGGACTAGTAGTCAATACGGCGAGCAGTACTTC
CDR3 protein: CASSSGTSSQYGEQYF

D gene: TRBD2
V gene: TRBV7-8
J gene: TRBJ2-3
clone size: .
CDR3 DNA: TGTGCCAGCAGCCTCATAGCGGGAGATACAGATACGCAGTATTTT
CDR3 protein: CASSLIAGDTDTQYF

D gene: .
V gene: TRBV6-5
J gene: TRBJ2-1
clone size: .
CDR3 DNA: TGTGCCAGCAGTTACGGTGGGACCTCCTACAATGAGCAGTTCTTC
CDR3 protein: CASSYGGTSYNEQFF

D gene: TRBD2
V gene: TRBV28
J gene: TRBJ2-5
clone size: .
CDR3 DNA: TGTGCCAGCAGTTTATTATTAGCGGGAGAAGAGACCCAGTACTTC
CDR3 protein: CASSLLLAGEETQYF

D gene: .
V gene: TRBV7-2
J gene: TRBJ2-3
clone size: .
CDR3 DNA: TGTGCCAGCAGCTCAGGGGTTGGCACAGATACGCAGTATTTT
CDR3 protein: CASSSGVGTDTQYF

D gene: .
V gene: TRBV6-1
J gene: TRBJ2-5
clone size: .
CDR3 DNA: TGTGCCAGCAAACTAGGAGAGACCCAGTACTTC
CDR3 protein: CASKLGETQYF

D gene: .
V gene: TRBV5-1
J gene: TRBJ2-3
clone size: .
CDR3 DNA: TGCGCCAGCAGCTTAATAGGCAGAAACACAGATACGCAGTATTTT
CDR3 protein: CASSLIGRNTDTQYF

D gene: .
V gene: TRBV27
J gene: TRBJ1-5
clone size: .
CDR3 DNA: TGTGCCAGCGGGAGGGAGCAGCCCCAGCATTTT
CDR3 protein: CASGREQPQHF

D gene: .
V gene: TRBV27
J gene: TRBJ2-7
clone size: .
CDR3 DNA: TGTGCCAGCAGTCCTCGAACTGACTACGAGCAGTACTTC
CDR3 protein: CASSPRTDYEQYF

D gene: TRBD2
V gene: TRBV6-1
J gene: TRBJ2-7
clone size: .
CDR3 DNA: TGTGCCAGCAAACCCGCTAGCGGGATCGACGAGCAGCACTTC
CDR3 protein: CASKPASGIDEQHF

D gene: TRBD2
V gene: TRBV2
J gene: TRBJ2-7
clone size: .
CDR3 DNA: TGTGCCAGCAGTAGTGGACTAGCGGGGGTAAACTACGAGCAGTACTTC
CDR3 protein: CASSSGLAGVNYEQYF

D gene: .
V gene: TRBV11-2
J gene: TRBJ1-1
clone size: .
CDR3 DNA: TGTGCCAGCAGCCTGTACATGAACACTGAAGCTTTCTTT
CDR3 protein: CASSLYMNTEAFF

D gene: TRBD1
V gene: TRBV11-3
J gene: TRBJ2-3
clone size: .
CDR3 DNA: TGTGCCAGCAGCCCGCGGGACAGGAGAGGAGATACGCAGTATTTT
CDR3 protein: CASSPRDRRGDTQYF

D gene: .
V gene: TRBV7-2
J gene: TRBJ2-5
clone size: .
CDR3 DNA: TGTGCCAGCAGCCGGGACTCCCAAGAGACCCAGTACTTC
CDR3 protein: CASSRDSQETQYF

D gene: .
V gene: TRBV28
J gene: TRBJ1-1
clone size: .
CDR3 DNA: TGTGCCAGCAGTTCACCGTCCACTGAAGCTTTCTTT
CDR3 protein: CASSSPSTEAFF

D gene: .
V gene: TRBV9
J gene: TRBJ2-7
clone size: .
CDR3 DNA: TGTGCCAGCAGCGTAGGTTTTCCCAGTGGGGTGTGGAACTACGAGCAGTACTTC
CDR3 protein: CASSVGFPSGVWNYEQYF

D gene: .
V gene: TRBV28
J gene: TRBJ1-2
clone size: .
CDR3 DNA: TGTGCCAGCAGTTCTACGGGTGCTAACTATGGCTACACCTTC
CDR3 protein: CASSSTGANYGYTF

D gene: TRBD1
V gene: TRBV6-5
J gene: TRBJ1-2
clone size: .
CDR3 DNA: TGTGCCAGCAGAAAAGGTTACAGGGGAGACTATGGCTACACCTTC
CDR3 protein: CASRKGYRGDYGYTF

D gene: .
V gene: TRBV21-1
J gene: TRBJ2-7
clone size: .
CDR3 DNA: TGTGCCAGCAGCAAAGCTACGGGAGGAAGCTACGAGCAGTACTTC
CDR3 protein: CASSKATGGSYEQYF

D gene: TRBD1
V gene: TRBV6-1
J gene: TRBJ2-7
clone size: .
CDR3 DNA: TGTGCCAGCACGGCGGGACAGGGGGCCTACGAGCAGTACTTC
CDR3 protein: CASTAGQGAYEQYF

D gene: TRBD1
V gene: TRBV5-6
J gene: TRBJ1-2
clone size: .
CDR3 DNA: TGTGCCAGCAGCCCGACAGGGGGCTATTCCTATGGCTACACCTTC
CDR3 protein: CASSPTGGYSYGYTF

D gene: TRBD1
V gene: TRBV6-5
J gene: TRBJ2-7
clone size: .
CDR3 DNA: TGTGCCAGCAGTTGGACAGGGGTATCCTACGAGCAGTACTTC
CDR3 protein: CASSWTGVSYEQYF

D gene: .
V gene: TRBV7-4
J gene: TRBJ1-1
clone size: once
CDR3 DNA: TGTGCCAGCAGCATGACGGACCGGGGGGCGTACGCCTCGTTGAGCACTGAAGCTTTCTTT
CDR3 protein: CASSMTDRGAYASLSTEAFF